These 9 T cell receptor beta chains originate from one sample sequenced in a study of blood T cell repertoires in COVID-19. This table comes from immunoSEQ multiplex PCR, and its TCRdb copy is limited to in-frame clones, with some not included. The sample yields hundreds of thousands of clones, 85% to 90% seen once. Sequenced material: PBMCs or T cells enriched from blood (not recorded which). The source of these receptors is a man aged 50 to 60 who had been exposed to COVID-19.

CDR3 residues: CASRARRDRRMNTEAFF. The CDR3 DNA is TGTGCCAGCAGGGCCAGGCGGGACAGGAGAATGAACACTGAAGCTTTCTTT. This rearrangement joins TRBV6-4 to TRBJ1-1, with 8 nucleotides matching TRBD1. V lost 6 bases, J lost 0 bases, and 12 bases stayed unmatched. Germline CDR1 and CDR2: MRHNA and SNTAGT. This CDR3 is 17 amino acids long.

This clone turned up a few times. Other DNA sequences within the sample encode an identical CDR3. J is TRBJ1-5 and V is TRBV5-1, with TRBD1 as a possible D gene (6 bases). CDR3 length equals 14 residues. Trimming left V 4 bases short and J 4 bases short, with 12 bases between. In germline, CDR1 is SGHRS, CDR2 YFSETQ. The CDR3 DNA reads TGCGCCAGCAGCCTAGGACAGCCAAATCAGCCCCAGCATTTT. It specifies CASSLGQPNQPQHF.

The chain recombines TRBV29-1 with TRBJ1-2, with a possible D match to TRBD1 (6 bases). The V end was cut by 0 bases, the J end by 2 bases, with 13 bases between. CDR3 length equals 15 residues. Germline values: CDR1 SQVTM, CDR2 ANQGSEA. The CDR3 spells CSVEESTGTNYGYTF. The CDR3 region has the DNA TGCAGCGTTGAAGAGAGTACCGGGACAAACTATGGCTACACCTTC.

The CDR3 region has the DNA TGTGCCAGCAGCTCTCGGGACAGGGGTTTGCCCGGGGAGCTGTTTTTT. This codes for CASSSRDRGLPGELFF. V is TRBV5-8 and J is TRBJ2-2; TRBD1 aligns across 10 bases. This CDR3 is built from 16 residues. V shed 3 bases and J 6 bases; nucleotides not matched to a gene: 8. The V gene's germline CDR1 is SGHTS and CDR2 YDEGEE.

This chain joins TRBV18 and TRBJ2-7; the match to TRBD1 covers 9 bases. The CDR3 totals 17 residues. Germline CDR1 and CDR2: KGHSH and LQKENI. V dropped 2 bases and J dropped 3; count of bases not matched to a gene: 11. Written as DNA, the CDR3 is TGTGCCAGCTCACCAATTTCTCCGGGACAGGGCCTCTACGAGCAGTACGTC. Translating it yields CASSPISPGQGLYEQYV.

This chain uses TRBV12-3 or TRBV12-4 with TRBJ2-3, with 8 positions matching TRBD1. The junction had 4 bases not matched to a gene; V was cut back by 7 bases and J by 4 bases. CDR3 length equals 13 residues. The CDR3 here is CASMSTGADTQYF. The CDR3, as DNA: TGTGCCAGCATGTCGACAGGGGCAGATACGCAGTATTTT.

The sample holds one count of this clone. The CDR3 loop reads CASSVWLASTDTQYF. Written as DNA, the CDR3 is TGTGCCAGCAGCGTATGGCTAGCAAGCACAGATACGCAGTATTTT. The V and J genes are TRBV9 and TRBJ2-3; maybe TRBD2 (5 bases). The length of the CDR3 is 15 residues. Per the germline V gene, CDR1 is SGDLS and CDR2 is YYNGEE. Trimming removed 1 base at V and 0 bases at J, with 9 bases between.

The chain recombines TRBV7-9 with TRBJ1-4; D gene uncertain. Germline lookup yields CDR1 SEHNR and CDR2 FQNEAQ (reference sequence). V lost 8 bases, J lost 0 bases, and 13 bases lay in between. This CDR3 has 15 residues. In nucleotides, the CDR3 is TGTGCCAGCCAATCCGTGCGCGCAACTAATGAAAAACTGTTTTTT. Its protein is CASQSVRATNEKLFF.

Here the CDR3 DNA reads TGTGCCAGCTCACCAAACTACGGGGTCACTGAAGCTTTCTTT. Its translation is CASSPNYGVTEAFF. This chain connects TRBV18 to TRBJ1-1, with unresolved D. CDR1 and CDR2 (germline): KGHSH, LQKENI. The ends were cut back, 2 bases at V and 4 bases at J, with 11 bases in the middle. The CDR3 sequence is 14 residues long.